These T cell receptor beta chains were read from a single sample in a study of shared clonotypes between healthy human individuals. Clones were read by immunoSEQ multiplex PCR, and TCRdb kept only the in-frame ones, dropping some. The sample lists about 870,000 clones; nearly 95% were seen once. Sequenced input: naive CD8+ T cells sorted from blood. The receptor source for this set is a man aged 30 to 45 in good health. CDR3s include the opening cysteine and the closing phenylalanine or tryptophan. The order of the fields is V gene, J gene, D gene, CDR3 protein. D genes are given only for firm matches.

TRBV11-2	TRBJ2-7	.	CASSLSGGSYEQYF
TRBV11-2	TRBJ2-1	.	CASSLEVSSYNEQFF
TRBV4-2	TRBJ2-2	TRBD1	CASSQEFGDRDTGELFF
TRBV27	TRBJ2-7	.	CASSPSASYEQYF
TRBV5-8	TRBJ2-6	TRBD2	CASSFPGTTGANVLTF
TRBV2	TRBJ1-1	.	CASSPRDGDTEAFF
TRBV29-1	TRBJ2-7	.	CSGRDTDYEQYF
TRBV19	TRBJ1-1	TRBD1	CASSPTLVLDRETEAFF
TRBV18	TRBJ2-3	.	CASSSYTDTQYF
TRBV29-1	TRBJ2-7	.	CSVVGGGYEQYF
TRBV30	TRBJ2-1	.	CAWTETIYRTYNEQFF
TRBV27	TRBJ2-1	.	CASSFQVLTPFYPTVDEQFF
TRBV13	TRBJ2-5	TRBD1	CASSLGPGQAYF
TRBV27	TRBJ2-7	.	CASSAKAESYEQYF
TRBV2	TRBJ2-1	TRBD2	CATAQTSGSLDEQFF
TRBV12-5	TRBJ2-5	TRBD2	CASGLVLAGGPSETQYF
TRBV5-4	TRBJ2-1	.	CASSLGVGAAKHSYNEQFF
TRBV7-6	TRBJ2-1	.	CASSSPGAYNEQFF
TRBV10-2	TRBJ1-5	.	CASTHSNQPQHF
TRBV6-5	TRBJ1-1	.	CASSYSSTGTEAFF
TRBV9	TRBJ2-1	.	CASSVEGVVYNEQFF
TRBV5-1	TRBJ2-7	TRBD1	CASSFRQGWYEQYF
TRBV7-2	TRBJ2-5	TRBD1	CASSLGMAGGETQYF
TRBV27	TRBJ2-7	TRBD2	CASSPSLLAGAREQYF
TRBV1	TRBJ1-4	.	CTSSRRGTINEKLFF
TRBV19	TRBJ2-3	.	CASSSGTTDTQYF
TRBV27	TRBJ2-7	.	CASSFPGRVYEQYF
TRBV7-2	TRBJ2-3	TRBD2	CASSSGLAGFSDTQYF
TRBV5-4	TRBJ2-3	TRBD2	CASSLAGLARDTQYF
TRBV6-1	TRBJ2-3	TRBD2	CASTASGRGVDTQYF
TRBV7-9	TRBJ2-2	TRBD1	CASSGRQGTGELFF
TRBV27	TRBJ2-7	TRBD2	CASSSSGLGSYEQYF
TRBV27	TRBJ2-3	TRBD1	CATESRTGMTDTQYF
TRBV6-4	TRBJ2-1	TRBD2	CASSEREGPEWEQFF
TRBV27	TRBJ2-1	.	CASSSVRSEQFF
TRBV28	TRBJ2-3	TRBD2	CASSFPPGLASDTQYF
TRBV4-1	TRBJ2-5	.	CASSQFNGGRETQYF
TRBV18	TRBJ2-1	TRBD1	CASSPQGAIEQFF
TRBV29-1	TRBJ2-7	.	CSVSPPSSYEQYF
TRBV9	TRBJ2-5	.	CASKGPFQETQYF
TRBV11-2	TRBJ2-3	.	CASSLEVAPVGQYF
TRBV4-1	TRBJ2-7	.	CASSLHTAGYYEQYF
TRBV30	TRBJ2-7	TRBD2	CAVDWGGSSYEQYF
TRBV4-1	TRBJ2-7	TRBD1	CASSQVWDSYYEQYF
TRBV10-2	TRBJ2-7	.	CASSGGAPYEQYF
TRBV27	TRBJ2-7	.	CASSLSTSNYEQYF
TRBV7-9	TRBJ2-5	TRBD2	CASSPLAGFAQETQYF
TRBV29-1	TRBJ2-2	.	CSVVRVDTGELFF
TRBV27	TRBJ2-5	TRBD2	CASSVSPSGSSETQYF
TRBV6-1	TRBJ2-1	TRBD1	CASSTGGHNEQFF
TRBV30	TRBJ2-7	TRBD1	CAWTEGTGAWEQYF